The clone carrying this TCR beta chain was counted many times. The antigen remains unidentified. Through Arm-PCR of CDR3 regions and iRepertoire HTBI primers, TCR beta libraries were built. Via MiXCR, TCRdb re-called the multiplex PCR reads, giving one row per CDR3 protein. The sample gives more than 450,000 distinct CDR3 sequences, roughly 15% of which show up once; roughly an eighth is in the top ten. After removal of 5 bases from V and 4 bases from J, the junction contained 4 bases not matched to a gene. The length of the CDR3 is 15 residues. In germline, CDR1 is SGHVS, CDR2 FQNEAQ. The sample belongs to a study of regulatory T cells in long-lasting Graves disease. Time point in this sample: newly diagnosed GD, antithyroid drugs for less than 3 months. Construction of the TCR library relied on RNA isolated from PBMCs. Study observations and caveats: New patients shared fewer public clonotypes (roughly 910) than persistent patients did (around 3,000).

The sample also formed part of further work on T cells in Graves' hyperthyroidism and ophthalmopathy. From that paper: Aged 18 to 65, the patients had hyperthyroidism that was newly diagnosed and had lasted under 2 months. Most thyroid-expanded clonotypes above 0.001 were also found in blood. A 13 V-J model separated ophthalmopathy from stable hyperthyroidism.

The receptor's source is a man between 40 and 49 years old with Graves disease. Source: peripheral blood mononuclear cells (PBMCs), taken at new diagnosis, from a patient treated with antithyroid drugs. The chain couples TRBV7-8 to TRBJ2-2; 10 nucleotides align to TRBD2. The CDR3 sequence: CASSTRTSGTGELFF. The CDR3 region has the DNA TGTGCCAGCAGCACCAGGACTAGCGGCACCGGGGAGCTGTTTTTT.